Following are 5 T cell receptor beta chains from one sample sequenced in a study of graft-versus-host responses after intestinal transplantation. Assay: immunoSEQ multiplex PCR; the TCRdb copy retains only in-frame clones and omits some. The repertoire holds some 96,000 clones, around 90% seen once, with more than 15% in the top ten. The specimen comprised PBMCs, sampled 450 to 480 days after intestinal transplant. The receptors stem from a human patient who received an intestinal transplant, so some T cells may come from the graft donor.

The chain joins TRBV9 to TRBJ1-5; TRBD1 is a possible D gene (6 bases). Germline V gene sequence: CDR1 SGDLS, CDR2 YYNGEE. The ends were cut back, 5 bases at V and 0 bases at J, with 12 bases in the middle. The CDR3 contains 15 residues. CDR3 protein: CASSGGLHSNQPQHF. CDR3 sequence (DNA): TGTGCCAGCAGTGGGGGGCTACATAGCAATCAGCCCCAGCATTTT.

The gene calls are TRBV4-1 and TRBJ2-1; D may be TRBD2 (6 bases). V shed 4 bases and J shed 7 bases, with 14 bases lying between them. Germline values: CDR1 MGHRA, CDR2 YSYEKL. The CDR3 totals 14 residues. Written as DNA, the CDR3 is TGCGCCAGCAGCCTTACCGGTGGGGGGAATGAGCAGTTCTTC. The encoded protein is CASSLTGGGNEQFF.

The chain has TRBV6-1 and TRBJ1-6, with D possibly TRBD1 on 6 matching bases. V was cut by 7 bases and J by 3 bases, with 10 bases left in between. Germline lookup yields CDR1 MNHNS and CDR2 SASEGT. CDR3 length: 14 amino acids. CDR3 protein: CASTGDYYNSPLHF. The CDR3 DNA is TGTGCCAGCACAGGGGACTACTATAATTCACCCCTCCACTTT.

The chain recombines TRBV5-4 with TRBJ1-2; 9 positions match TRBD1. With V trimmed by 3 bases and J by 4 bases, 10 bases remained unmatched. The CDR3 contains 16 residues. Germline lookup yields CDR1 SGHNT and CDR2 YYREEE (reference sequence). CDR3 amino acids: CASSSTTGGVGYGYTF. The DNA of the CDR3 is TGTGCCAGCAGCTCGACCACAGGGGGCGTCGGCTATGGCTACACCTTC.

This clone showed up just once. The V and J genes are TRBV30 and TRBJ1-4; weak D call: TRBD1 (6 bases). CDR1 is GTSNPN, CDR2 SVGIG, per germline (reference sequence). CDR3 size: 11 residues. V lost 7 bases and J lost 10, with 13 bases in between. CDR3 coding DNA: TGTGCCTCGCCGAAGGGGGGAAAACTGTTTTTT. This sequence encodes CASPKGGKLFF.